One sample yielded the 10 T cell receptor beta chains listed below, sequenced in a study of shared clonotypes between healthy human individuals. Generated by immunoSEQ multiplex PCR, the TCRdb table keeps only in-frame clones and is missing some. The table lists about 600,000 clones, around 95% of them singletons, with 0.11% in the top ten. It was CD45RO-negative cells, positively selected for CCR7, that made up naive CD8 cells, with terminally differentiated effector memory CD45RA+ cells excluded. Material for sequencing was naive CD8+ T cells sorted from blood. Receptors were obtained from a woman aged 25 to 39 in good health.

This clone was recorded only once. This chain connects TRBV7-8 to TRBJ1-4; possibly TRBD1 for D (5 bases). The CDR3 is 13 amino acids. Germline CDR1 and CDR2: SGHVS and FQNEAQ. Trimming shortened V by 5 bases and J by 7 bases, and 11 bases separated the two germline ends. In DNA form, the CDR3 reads TGTGCCAGCAGCAGGACACTGGGTGAAAAACTGTTTTTT. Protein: CASSRTLGEKLFF.

The CDR3 bases are TGTGCCAGCAGTTTATATCCTGGGGCCAACGTCCTGACTTTC. Protein sequence: CASSLYPGANVLTF. The rearrangement links TRBV27 to TRBJ2-6; D unclear. The CDR3 length is 14 residues. Trimming left V 1 base short and J 2 bases short, with 3 bases between. Per germline, CDR1 MNHEY and CDR2 SMNVEV (reference sequence).

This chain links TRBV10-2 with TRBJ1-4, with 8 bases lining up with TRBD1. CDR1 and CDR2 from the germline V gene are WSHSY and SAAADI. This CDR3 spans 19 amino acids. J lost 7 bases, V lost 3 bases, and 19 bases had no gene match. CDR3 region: CASSDWGGTGHIGREKLFF. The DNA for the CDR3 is TGCGCCAGCAGTGATTGGGGTGGGACAGGACACATCGGTCGTGAAAAACTGTTTTTT.

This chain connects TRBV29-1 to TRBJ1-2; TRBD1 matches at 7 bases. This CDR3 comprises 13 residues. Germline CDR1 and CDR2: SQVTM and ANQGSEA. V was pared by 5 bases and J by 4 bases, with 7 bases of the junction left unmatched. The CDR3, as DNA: TGCAGCGTTCTCCCGGGACAGATCTATGGCTACACCTTC. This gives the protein CSVLPGQIYGYTF.

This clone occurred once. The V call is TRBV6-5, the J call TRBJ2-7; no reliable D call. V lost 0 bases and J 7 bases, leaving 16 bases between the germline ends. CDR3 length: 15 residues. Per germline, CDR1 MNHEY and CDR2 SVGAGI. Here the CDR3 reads CASSYSVLMLEEQYF. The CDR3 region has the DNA TGTGCCAGCAGTTACTCGGTACTAATGCTTGAAGAGCAGTACTTC.

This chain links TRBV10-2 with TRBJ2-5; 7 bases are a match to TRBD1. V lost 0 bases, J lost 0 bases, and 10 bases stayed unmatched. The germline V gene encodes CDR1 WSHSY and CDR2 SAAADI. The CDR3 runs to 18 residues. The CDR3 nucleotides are TGCGCCAGCAGTGAGTCGACACCAGGGGGTGAATACCAAGAGACCCAGTACTTC. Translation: CASSESTPGGEYQETQYF.

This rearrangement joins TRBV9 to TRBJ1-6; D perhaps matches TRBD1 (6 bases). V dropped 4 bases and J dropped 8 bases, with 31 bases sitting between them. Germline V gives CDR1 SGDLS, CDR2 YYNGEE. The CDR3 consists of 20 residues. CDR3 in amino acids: CASSPHYFLGGDPTYSPLHF. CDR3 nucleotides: TGTGCCAGCAGCCCCCACTATTTCCTCGGGGGCGATCCTACGTATTCACCCCTCCACTTT.

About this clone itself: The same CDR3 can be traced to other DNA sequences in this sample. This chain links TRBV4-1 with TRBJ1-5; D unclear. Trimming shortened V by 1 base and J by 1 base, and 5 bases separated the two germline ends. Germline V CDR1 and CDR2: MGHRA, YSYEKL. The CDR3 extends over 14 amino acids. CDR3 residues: CASSQAGSNQPQHF. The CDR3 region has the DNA TGCGCCAGCAGCCAAGCTGGCAGCAATCAGCCCCAGCATTTT.

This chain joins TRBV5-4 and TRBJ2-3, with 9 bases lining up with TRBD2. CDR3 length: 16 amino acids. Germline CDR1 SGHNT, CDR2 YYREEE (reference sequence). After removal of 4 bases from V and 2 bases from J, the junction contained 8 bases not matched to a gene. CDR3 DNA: TGTGCCAGCAGCGCTCGACTAGCGGTAGACACAGATACGCAGTATTTT. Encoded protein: CASSARLAVDTDTQYF.

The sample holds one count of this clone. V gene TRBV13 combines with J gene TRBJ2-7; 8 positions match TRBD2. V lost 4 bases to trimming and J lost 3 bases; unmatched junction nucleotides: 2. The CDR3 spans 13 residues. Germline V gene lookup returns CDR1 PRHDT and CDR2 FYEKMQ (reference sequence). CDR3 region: CASSSGTSYEQYF. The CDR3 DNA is TGTGCCAGCAGCTCCGGGACTAGCTACGAGCAGTACTTC.